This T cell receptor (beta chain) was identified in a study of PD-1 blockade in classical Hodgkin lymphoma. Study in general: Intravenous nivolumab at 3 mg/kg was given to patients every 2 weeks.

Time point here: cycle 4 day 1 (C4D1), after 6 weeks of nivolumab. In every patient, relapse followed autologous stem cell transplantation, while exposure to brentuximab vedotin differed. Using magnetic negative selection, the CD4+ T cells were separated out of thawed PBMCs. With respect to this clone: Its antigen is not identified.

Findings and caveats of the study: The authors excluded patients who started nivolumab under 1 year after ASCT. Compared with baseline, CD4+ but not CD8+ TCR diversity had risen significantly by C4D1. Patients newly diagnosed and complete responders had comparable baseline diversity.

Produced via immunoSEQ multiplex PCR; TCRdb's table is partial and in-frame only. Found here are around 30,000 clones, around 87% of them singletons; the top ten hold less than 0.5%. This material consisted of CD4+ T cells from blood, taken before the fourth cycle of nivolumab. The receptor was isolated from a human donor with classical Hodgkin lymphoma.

CDR3 bases: TGTGCCAGCAGCTTAGGGCTGGGGTTCTCGGCCTACGAGCAGTACTTC. It specifies CASSLGLGFSAYEQYF. V gene TRBV7-2 combines with J gene TRBJ2-7; the D is unclear. CDR1 and CDR2 from the germline V gene are SGHTA and FQGNSA. This CDR3 has 16 amino acids. The V gene lost 1 base and the J gene lost 2 bases, with 15 bases spanning the gap.